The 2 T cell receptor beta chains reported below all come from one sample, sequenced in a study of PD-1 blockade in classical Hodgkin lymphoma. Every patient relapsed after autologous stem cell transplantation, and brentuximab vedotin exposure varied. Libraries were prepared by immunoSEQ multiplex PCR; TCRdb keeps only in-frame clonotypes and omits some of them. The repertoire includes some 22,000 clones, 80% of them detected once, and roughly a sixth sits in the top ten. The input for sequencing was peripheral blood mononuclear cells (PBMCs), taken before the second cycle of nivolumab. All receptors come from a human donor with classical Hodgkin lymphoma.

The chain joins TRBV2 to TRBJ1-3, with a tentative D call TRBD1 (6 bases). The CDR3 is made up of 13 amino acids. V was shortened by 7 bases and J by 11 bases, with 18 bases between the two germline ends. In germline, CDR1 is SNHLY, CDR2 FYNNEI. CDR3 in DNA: TGTGCCAGCACCCCGGGACATGGGAACGCCATATATTTT. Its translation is CASTPGHGNAIYF.

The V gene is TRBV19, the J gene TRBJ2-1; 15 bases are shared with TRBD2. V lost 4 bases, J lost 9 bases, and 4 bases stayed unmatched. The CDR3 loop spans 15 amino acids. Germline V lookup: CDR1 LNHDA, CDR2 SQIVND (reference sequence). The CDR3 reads CASSKGLAGGGEQFF. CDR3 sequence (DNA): TGTGCCAGTAGTAAGGGACTAGCGGGAGGAGGTGAGCAGTTCTTC.